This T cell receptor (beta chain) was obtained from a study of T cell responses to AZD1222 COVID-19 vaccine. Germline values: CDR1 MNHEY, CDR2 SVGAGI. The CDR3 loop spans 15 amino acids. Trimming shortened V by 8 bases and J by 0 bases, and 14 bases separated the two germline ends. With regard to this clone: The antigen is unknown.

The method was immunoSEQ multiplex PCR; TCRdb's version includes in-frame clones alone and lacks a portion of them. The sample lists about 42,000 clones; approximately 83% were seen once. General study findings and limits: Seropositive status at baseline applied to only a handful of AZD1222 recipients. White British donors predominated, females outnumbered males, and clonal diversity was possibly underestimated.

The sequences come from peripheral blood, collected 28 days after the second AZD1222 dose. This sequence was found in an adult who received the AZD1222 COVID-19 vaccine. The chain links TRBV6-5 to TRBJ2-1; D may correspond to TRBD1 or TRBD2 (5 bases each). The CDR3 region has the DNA TGTGCCAGCTCCCCGAGGGGCAGCTCCTACAATGAGCAGTTCTTC. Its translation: CASSPRGSSYNEQFF.